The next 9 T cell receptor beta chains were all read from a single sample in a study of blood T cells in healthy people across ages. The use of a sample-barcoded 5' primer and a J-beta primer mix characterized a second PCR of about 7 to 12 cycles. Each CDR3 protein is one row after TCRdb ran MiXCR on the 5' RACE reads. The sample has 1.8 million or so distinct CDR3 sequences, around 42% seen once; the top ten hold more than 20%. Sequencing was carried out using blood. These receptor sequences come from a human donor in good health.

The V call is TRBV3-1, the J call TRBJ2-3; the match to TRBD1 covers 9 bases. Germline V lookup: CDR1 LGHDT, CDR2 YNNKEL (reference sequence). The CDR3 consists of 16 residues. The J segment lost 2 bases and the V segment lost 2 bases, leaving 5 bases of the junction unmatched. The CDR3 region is CASSQPGTGSTDTQYF. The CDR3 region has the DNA TGTGCCAGCAGCCAACCCGGGACAGGGTCCACAGATACGCAGTATTTT.

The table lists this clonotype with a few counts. The CDR3 region is CAWSVWQTGWAFF. The CDR3 nucleotides are TGTGCCTGGAGTGTTTGGCAGACTGGTTGGGCTTTCTTT. V and J are TRBV30 and TRBJ1-1; D is unclear. CDR1 is GTSNPN, CDR2 SVGIG, per germline (reference sequence). The CDR3 has 13 amino acids. The V end was cut by 0 bases, the J end by 11 bases, with 16 bases between.

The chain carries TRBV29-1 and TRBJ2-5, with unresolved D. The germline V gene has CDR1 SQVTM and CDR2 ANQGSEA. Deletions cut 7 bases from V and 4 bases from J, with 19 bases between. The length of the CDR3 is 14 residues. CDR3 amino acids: CSASLLPKGETQYF. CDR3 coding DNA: TGCAGCGCCAGCCTATTACCTAAGGGAGAGACCCAGTACTTC.

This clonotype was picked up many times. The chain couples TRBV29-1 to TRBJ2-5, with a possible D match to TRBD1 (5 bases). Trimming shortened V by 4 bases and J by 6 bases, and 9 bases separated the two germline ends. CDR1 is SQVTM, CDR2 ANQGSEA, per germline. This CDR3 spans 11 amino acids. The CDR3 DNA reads TGCAGCGTTGTGACAGAGAAGACCCAGTACTTC. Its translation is CSVVTEKTQYF.

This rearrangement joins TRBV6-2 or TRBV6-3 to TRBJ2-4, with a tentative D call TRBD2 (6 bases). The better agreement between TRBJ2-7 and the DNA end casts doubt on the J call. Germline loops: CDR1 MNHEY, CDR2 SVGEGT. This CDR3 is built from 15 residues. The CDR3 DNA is TGTGCCAGCAGTTTTGCGGGAACAACGATCTACGAGCAGTACTTC. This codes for CASSFAGTTIYEQYF.

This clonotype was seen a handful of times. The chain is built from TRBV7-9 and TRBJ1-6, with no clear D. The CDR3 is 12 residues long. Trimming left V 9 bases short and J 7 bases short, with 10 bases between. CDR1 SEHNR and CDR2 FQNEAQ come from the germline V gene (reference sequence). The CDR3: CASHLPNSPLHF. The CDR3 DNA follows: TGTGCCAGTCATCTCCCAAATTCACCCCTCCACTTT.

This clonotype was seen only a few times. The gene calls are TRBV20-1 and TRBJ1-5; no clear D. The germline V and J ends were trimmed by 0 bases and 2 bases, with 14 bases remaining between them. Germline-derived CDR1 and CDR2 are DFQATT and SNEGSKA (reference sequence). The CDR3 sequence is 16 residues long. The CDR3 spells CSARDETGSGNQPQHF. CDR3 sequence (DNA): TGCAGTGCTAGAGATGAGACGGGGTCGGGCAATCAGCCCCAGCATTTT.

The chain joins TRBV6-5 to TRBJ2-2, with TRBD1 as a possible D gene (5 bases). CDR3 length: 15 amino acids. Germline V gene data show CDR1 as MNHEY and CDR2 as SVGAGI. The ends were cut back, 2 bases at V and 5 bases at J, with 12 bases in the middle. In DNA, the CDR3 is TGTGCCAGCAGTTACATCGCAGGGAAAACCGGGGAGCTGTTTTTT. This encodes CASSYIAGKTGELFF.

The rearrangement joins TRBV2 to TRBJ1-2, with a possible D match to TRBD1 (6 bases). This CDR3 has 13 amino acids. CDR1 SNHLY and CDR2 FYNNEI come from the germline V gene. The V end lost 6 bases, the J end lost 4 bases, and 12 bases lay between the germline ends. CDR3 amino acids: CASRERTVYGYTF. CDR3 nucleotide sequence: TGTGCCAGCAGAGAAAGGACAGTCTATGGCTACACCTTC. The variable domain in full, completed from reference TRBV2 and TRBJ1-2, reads EPEVTQTPSHQVTQMGQEVILRCVPISNHLYFYWYRQILGQKVEFLVSFYNNEISEKSEIFDDQFSVERPDGSNFTLKIRSTKLEDSAMYFCASRERTVYGYTFGSGTRLTVV.